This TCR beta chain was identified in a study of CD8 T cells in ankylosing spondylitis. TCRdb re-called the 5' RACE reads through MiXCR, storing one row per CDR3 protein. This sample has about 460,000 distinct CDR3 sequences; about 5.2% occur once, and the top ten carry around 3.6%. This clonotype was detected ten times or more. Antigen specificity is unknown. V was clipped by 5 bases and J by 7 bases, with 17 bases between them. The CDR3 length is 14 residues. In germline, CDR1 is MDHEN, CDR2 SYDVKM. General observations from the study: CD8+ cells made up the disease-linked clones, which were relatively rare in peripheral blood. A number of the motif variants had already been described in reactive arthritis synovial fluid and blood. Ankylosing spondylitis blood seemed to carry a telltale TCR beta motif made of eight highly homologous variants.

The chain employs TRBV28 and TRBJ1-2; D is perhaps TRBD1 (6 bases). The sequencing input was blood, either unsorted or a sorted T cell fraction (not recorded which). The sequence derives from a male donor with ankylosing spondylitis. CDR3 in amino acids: CASSTPQGRGGYTF. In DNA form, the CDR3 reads TGTGCCAGCAGTACACCACAGGGTCGCGGTGGCTACACCTTC.